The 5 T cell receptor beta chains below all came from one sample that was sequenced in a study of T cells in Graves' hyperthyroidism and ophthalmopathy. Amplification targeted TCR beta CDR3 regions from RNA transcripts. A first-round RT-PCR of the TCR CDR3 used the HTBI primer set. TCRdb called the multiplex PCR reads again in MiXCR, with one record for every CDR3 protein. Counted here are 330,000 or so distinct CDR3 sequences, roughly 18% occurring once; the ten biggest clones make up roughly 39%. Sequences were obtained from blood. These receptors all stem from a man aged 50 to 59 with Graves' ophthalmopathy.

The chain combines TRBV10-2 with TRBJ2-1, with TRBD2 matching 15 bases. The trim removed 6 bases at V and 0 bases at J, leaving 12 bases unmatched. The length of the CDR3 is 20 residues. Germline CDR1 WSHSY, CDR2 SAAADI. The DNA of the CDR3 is TGCGCCAGCAGCGGCCACCGGACTAGCGGGAGGGAATCCTCCTACAATGAGCAGTTCTTC. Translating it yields CASSGHRTSGRESSYNEQFF.

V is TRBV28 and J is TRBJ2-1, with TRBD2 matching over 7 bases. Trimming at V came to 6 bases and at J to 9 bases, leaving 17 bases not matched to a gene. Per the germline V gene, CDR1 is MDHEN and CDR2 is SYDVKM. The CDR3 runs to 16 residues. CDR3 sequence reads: CASSQVLGGSSGEQFF. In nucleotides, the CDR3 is TGTGCCAGCAGCCAGGTACTTGGCGGGAGCTCAGGTGAGCAGTTCTTC.

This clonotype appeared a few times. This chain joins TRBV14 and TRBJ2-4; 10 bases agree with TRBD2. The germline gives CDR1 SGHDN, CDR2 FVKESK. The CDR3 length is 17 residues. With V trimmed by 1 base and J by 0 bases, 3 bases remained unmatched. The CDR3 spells CASSQGGLAVAKNIQYF. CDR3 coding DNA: TGTGCCAGCAGCCAAGGAGGACTAGCGGTAGCCAAAAACATTCAGTACTTC.

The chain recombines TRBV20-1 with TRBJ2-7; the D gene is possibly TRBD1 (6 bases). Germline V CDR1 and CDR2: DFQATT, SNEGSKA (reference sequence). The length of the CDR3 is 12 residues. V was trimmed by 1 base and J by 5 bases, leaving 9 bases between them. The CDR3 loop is CSARGQVNEQYF. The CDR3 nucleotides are TGCAGTGCTAGAGGACAGGTGAACGAGCAGTACTTC.

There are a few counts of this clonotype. CDR3 sequence reads: CASRRAGTLSGYTF. The CDR3, as DNA: TGTGCCAGCAGGAGGGCCGGTACCCTCTCTGGCTACACCTTC. The chain has TRBV7-9 and TRBJ1-2, with no clear D. Looked up from germline, CDR1 is SEHNR and CDR2 is FQNEAQ (reference sequence). Between the trimmed V and J ends, which lost 6 bases and 7 bases, there was a span of 18 bases. This CDR3 has 14 residues. Drawing the rest from reference TRBV7-9 and TRBJ1-2, the complete variable domain is DTGVSQNPRHKITKRGQNVTFRCDPISEHNRLYWYRQTLGQGPEFLTYFQNEAQLEKSRLLSDRFSAERPKGSFSTLEIQRTEQGDSAMYLCASRRAGTLSGYTFGSGTRLTVV.